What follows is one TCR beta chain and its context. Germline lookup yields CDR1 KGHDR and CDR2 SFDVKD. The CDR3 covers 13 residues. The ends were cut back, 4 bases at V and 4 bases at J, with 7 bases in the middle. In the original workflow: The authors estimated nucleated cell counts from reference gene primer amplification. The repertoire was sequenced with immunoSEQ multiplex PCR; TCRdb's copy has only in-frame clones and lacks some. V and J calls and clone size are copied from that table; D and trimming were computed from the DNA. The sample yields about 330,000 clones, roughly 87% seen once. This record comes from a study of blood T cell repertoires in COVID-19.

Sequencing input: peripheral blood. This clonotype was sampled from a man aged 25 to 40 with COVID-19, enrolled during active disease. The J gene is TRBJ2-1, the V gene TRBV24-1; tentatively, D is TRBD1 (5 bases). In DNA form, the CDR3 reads TGTGCCACCAGTGAGACAGTTTACAATGAGCAGTTCTTC. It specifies CATSETVYNEQFF.